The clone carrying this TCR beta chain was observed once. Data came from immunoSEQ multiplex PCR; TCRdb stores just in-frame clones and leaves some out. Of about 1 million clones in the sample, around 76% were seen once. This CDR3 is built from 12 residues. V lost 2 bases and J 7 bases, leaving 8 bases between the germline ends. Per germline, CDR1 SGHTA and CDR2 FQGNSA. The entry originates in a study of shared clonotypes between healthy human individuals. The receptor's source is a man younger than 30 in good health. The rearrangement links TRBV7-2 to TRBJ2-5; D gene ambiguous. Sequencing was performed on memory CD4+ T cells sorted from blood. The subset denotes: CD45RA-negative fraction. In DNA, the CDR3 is TGTGCCAGCAGCTTAAACCCGGGGACCCAGTACTTC. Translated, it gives CASSLNPGTQYF.